The clone carrying this T cell receptor (beta chain) was found many times. As yet, its antigen is unknown. These data are taken from a study of CD8+CD57+ T cells in acquired aplastic anemia. On the study more broadly: The study obtained an average of around 3.4 ug of DNA from sorted CD4+ and CD8+ cells. General study findings and limits: Overlapping CD8+ CDR3 repertoires of patients and controls contained some 30 shared sequences.

CDR3 and TCR beta VDJ profiling relied on a genomic DNA template. TCRdb processed the reads anew with MiXCR; each CDR3 protein has one entry. Of fewer than 250,000 distinct CDR3 sequences in the sample, more than 40% were seen once. Germline-derived CDR1 and CDR2 are SQVTM and ANQGSEA. This CDR3 is 12 amino acids long. The V end lost 3 bases, the J end lost 4 bases, and 9 bases lay between the germline ends. Only patients with CD8+CD57+ cell expansion on flow cytometry were chosen for sequencing. Patients were untreated when blood was sampled. Source material: sorted CD4+, CD8+, or CD8+CD57+ T cells (not recorded which) from PBMCs. The chain employs TRBV29-1 and TRBJ1-2, with D possibly being TRBD1 (5 bases). The origin of this receptor is a human donor with aplastic anemia. The CDR3 DNA is TGCAGCGTTGATCAGGGCCGCTATGGCTACACCTTC. It translates to CSVDQGRYGYTF.